A selection of T cell receptor beta chains follows, all from one sample in a study of OX40 agonist ivuxolimab in advanced cancers. Clones were read by immunoSEQ multiplex PCR, and TCRdb kept only the in-frame ones, dropping some. This sample has some 43,000 clones, with around 94% found just once. Sequenced here: CD4+ or CD8+ T cells sorted from blood, sampled in a trial of the OX40 agonist ivuxolimab. The receptors were sampled from an adult with an advanced solid tumor such as melanoma, head and neck, liver or kidney cancer. The CDR3 runs from the conserved cysteine through the conserved F or W. A D gene is named only where the DNA matches it firmly.

J gene: TRBJ2-7; D gene: .; V gene: TRBV4-1; CDR3 DNA: TGCGCCAGCAGCCAGGAGCAACAAATGAGCTCCTACGAGCAGTACTTC; CDR3 protein: CASSQEQQMSSYEQYF
J gene: TRBJ1-1; D gene: .; V gene: TRBV30; CDR3 DNA: TGTGCCTGGAGTGTAGCCGTCACTGAAGCTTTCTTT; CDR3 protein: CAWSVAVTEAFF
J gene: TRBJ1-1; D gene: .; V gene: TRBV5-4; CDR3 DNA: TGTGCCAGCAGCGGAGGGGTGAACACTGAAGCTTTCTTT; CDR3 protein: CASSGGVNTEAFF
J gene: TRBJ2-5; D gene: TRBD2; V gene: TRBV7-2; CDR3 DNA: TGTGCCAGCAGCTTGGGGCGGGAGGACGAGACCCAGTACTTC; CDR3 protein: CASSLGREDETQYF
J gene: TRBJ2-7; D gene: TRBD1; V gene: TRBV10-1; CDR3 DNA: TGCGCCAGCAGTGAAGAACAGGGGGCCTACGAGCAGTACTTC; CDR3 protein: CASSEEQGAYEQYF
J gene: TRBJ1-1; D gene: .; V gene: TRBV9; CDR3 DNA: TGTGCCAGCAGCCCCTGGAGGGCGGACACTGAAGCTTTCTTT; CDR3 protein: CASSPWRADTEAFF
J gene: TRBJ2-7; D gene: TRBD1; V gene: TRBV27; CDR3 DNA: TGTGCCAGCAGTTTATCGCCGACAGGGAACTACGAGCAGTACTTC; CDR3 protein: CASSLSPTGNYEQYF
J gene: TRBJ2-7; D gene: .; V gene: TRBV4-3; CDR3 DNA: TGCGCCAGCAGCGTCGATAGATTCGGCTCCTACGAGCAGTACTTC; CDR3 protein: CASSVDRFGSYEQYF
J gene: TRBJ1-1; D gene: .; V gene: TRBV6-5; CDR3 DNA: TGTGCCAGCAGTTTCGGACAGATGAACACTGAAGCTTTCTTT; CDR3 protein: CASSFGQMNTEAFF
J gene: TRBJ2-7; D gene: TRBD2; V gene: TRBV2; CDR3 DNA: TGTGCCAGCTACGGACTAGCGGGAGGCCCGGGGACCTACGAGCAGTACTTC; CDR3 protein: CASYGLAGGPGTYEQYF
J gene: TRBJ2-1; D gene: TRBD1; V gene: TRBV30; CDR3 DNA: TGTGCCTGGGACGGGACAGGGCGGTACAATGAGCAGTTCTTC; CDR3 protein: CAWDGTGRYNEQFF